This is a list of T cell receptor beta chains from one sample in a study of shared clonotypes between healthy human individuals. Repertoires were generated with immunoSEQ multiplex PCR, while TCRdb's copy carries only in-frame clones and drops some. The sample consists of 400,000 to 600,000 clones, 90% to 97% of them appearing once. Material for sequencing was naive CD4+ T cells sorted from blood. All receptors come from a woman aged 30 to 39 in good health. The CDR3 runs from the conserved cysteine through the conserved F or W. D genes are given only for firm matches. Rows may omit the clone size; those that give it use once, few, many or a size class.

J gene: TRBJ1-2; CDR3 length: 12; clone size: few; D gene: .; V gene: TRBV2; CDR3 protein: CASRQLNYGYTF; CDR3 DNA: TGTGCCAGCCGACAATTGAACTATGGCTACACCTTC
J gene: TRBJ2-1; CDR3 length: 15; clone size: .; D gene: .; V gene: TRBV28; CDR3 protein: CATHGLTEIYNEQFF; CDR3 DNA: TGTGCCACCCATGGCCTGACAGAAATCTACAATGAGCAGTTCTTC
J gene: TRBJ1-4; CDR3 length: 15; clone size: .; D gene: .; V gene: TRBV27; CDR3 protein: CASRGGGPREEKLFF; CDR3 DNA: TGTGCCAGCAGAGGCGGGGGGCCAAGGGAGGAAAAACTGTTTTTT
J gene: TRBJ2-5; CDR3 length: 15; clone size: .; D gene: .; V gene: TRBV4-1; CDR3 protein: CASSHRPTQQETQYF; CDR3 DNA: TGCGCCAGCAGCCACCGCCCGACACAACAAGAGACCCAGTACTTC
J gene: TRBJ1-4; CDR3 length: 17; clone size: .; D gene: .; V gene: TRBV7-2; CDR3 protein: CASSLERGGQGKEKLFF; CDR3 DNA: TGTGCCAGCAGCTTAGAGCGCGGTGGCCAGGGCAAAGAAAAACTGTTTTTT
J gene: TRBJ2-3; CDR3 length: 16; clone size: .; D gene: TRBD2; V gene: TRBV28; CDR3 protein: CASPPGASGRWDTQYF; CDR3 DNA: TGTGCCAGCCCCCCCGGGGCTAGCGGGAGGTGGGATACGCAGTATTTT
J gene: TRBJ2-1; CDR3 length: 18; clone size: .; D gene: TRBD2; V gene: TRBV28; CDR3 protein: CASSLRRTSGRYSNEQFF; CDR3 DNA: TGTGCCAGCAGTTTACGAAGGACAAGCGGGAGGTATTCCAATGAGCAGTTCTTC
J gene: TRBJ2-5; CDR3 length: 14; clone size: .; D gene: .; V gene: TRBV4-1; CDR3 protein: CASSQDRVGETQYF; CDR3 DNA: TGCGCCAGCAGCCAAGATAGGGTTGGGGAGACCCAGTACTTC
J gene: TRBJ2-5; CDR3 length: 16; clone size: .; D gene: TRBD2; V gene: TRBV9; CDR3 protein: CASSVGSSGSAETQYF; CDR3 DNA: TGTGCCAGCAGCGTAGGCTCTAGCGGGAGCGCCGAGACCCAGTACTTC
J gene: TRBJ1-2; CDR3 length: 15; clone size: .; D gene: .; V gene: TRBV7-2; CDR3 protein: CASSARNLGSDGYTF; CDR3 DNA: TGTGCCAGCAGCGCCCGGAATCTAGGGTCGGATGGCTACACCTTC
J gene: TRBJ2-7; CDR3 length: 12; clone size: .; D gene: .; V gene: TRBV19; CDR3 protein: CASSIHPYEQYF; CDR3 DNA: TGTGCCAGTAGTATTCATCCCTACGAGCAGTACTTC
J gene: TRBJ2-7; CDR3 length: 15; clone size: .; D gene: .; V gene: TRBV6-5; CDR3 protein: CASSLGTHGAYEQYF; CDR3 DNA: TGTGCCAGCAGTTTGGGGACACATGGAGCCTACGAGCAGTACTTC
J gene: TRBJ2-7; CDR3 length: 14; clone size: .; D gene: .; V gene: TRBV10-1; CDR3 protein: CASSPIGDLHEQYF; CDR3 DNA: TGCGCCAGCAGTCCCATCGGGGATTTGCACGAGCAGTACTTC
J gene: TRBJ1-1; CDR3 length: 15; clone size: .; D gene: .; V gene: TRBV19; CDR3 protein: CASSNPGRTNTEAFF; CDR3 DNA: TGTGCCAGTAGTAACCCTGGACGGACGAACACTGAAGCTTTCTTT
J gene: TRBJ2-3; CDR3 length: 18; clone size: .; D gene: .; V gene: TRBV21-1; CDR3 protein: CASSKTGRWGPRTDTQYF; CDR3 DNA: TGTGCCAGCAGCAAAACCGGCCGCTGGGGCCCGCGCACAGATACGCAGTATTTT
J gene: TRBJ2-7; CDR3 length: 16; clone size: once; D gene: .; V gene: TRBV5-1; CDR3 protein: CASRNSGGLPIYEQYF; CDR3 DNA: TGCGCCAGCCGAAACTCAGGGGGACTACCCATCTACGAGCAGTACTTC
J gene: TRBJ2-7; CDR3 length: 18; clone size: .; D gene: .; V gene: TRBV27; CDR3 protein: CASSLLGPEFGGGYEQYF; CDR3 DNA: TGTGCCAGCAGTTTATTGGGCCCCGAGTTTGGGGGCGGGTACGAGCAGTACTTC
J gene: TRBJ2-2; CDR3 length: 15; clone size: .; D gene: TRBD1; V gene: TRBV14; CDR3 protein: CASSYMDRPTGELFF; CDR3 DNA: TGTGCCAGCAGTTACATGGACAGGCCCACCGGGGAGCTGTTTTTT
J gene: TRBJ2-7; CDR3 length: 16; clone size: once; D gene: .; V gene: TRBV6-6; CDR3 protein: CASSYRVVGSSYEQYF; CDR3 DNA: TGTGCCAGCAGTTACAGAGTAGTGGGGTCCTCCTACGAGCAGTACTTC
J gene: TRBJ2-6; CDR3 length: 20; clone size: .; D gene: .; V gene: TRBV2; CDR3 protein: CASSEEGRGVVFSGANVLTF; CDR3 DNA: TGTGCCAGCAGTGAAGAGGGCAGGGGGGTCGTTTTCTCTGGGGCCAACGTCCTGACTTTC
J gene: TRBJ1-2; CDR3 length: 12; clone size: .; D gene: .; V gene: TRBV7-2; CDR3 protein: CASTLGADGYTF; CDR3 DNA: TGTGCCAGCACCCTAGGCGCGGATGGCTACACCTTC
J gene: TRBJ2-1; CDR3 length: 13; clone size: .; D gene: .; V gene: TRBV5-1; CDR3 protein: CASSLGALDEQFF; CDR3 DNA: TGCGCCAGCAGCTTAGGGGCACTTGATGAGCAGTTCTTC
J gene: TRBJ2-7; CDR3 length: 14; clone size: .; D gene: TRBD1; V gene: TRBV18; CDR3 protein: CASSPPGQPYEQYF; CDR3 DNA: TGTGCCAGCTCACCACCGGGACAGCCCTACGAGCAGTACTTC
J gene: TRBJ1-2; CDR3 length: 17; clone size: .; D gene: .; V gene: TRBV6-1; CDR3 protein: CASSGPSTASPSYGYTF; CDR3 DNA: TGTGCCAGCAGTGGACCCTCGACAGCGAGCCCCTCGTATGGCTACACCTTC
J gene: TRBJ2-7; CDR3 length: 16; clone size: .; D gene: TRBD2; V gene: TRBV28; CDR3 protein: CASSLGTGTSSFEQYF; CDR3 DNA: TGTGCCAGCAGTTTGGGGACCGGGACTAGCAGTTTCGAGCAGTACTTC
J gene: TRBJ2-2; CDR3 length: 16; clone size: .; D gene: TRBD2; V gene: TRBV4-1; CDR3 protein: CASSQAGTSYTGELFF; CDR3 DNA: TGCGCCAGCAGCCAAGCCGGGACTAGCTACACCGGGGAGCTGTTTTTT
J gene: TRBJ2-5; CDR3 length: 16; clone size: .; D gene: .; V gene: TRBV10-3; CDR3 protein: CAISRTHPGMQETQYF; CDR3 DNA: TGTGCCATCAGTCGTACACATCCAGGGATGCAAGAGACCCAGTACTTC
J gene: TRBJ2-5; CDR3 length: 17; clone size: .; D gene: TRBD2; V gene: TRBV29-1; CDR3 protein: CSVPSHSPGEGQETQYF; CDR3 DNA: TGCAGCGTCCCGTCTCACAGCCCCGGGGAGGGCCAAGAGACCCAGTACTTC
J gene: TRBJ2-5; CDR3 length: 14; clone size: once; D gene: TRBD1; V gene: TRBV27; CDR3 protein: CASQRQGAGETQYF; CDR3 DNA: TGTGCCAGCCAGAGACAGGGAGCAGGCGAGACCCAGTACTTC
J gene: TRBJ2-5; CDR3 length: 13; clone size: .; D gene: .; V gene: TRBV19; CDR3 protein: CASSNGGVETQYF; CDR3 DNA: TGTGCCAGTAGTAACGGGGGTGTTGAGACCCAGTACTTC